The rows below give T cell receptor beta chains drawn from one sample of a study of OX40 agonist ivuxolimab in advanced cancers. Repertoires were generated with immunoSEQ multiplex PCR, while TCRdb's copy carries only in-frame clones and drops some. This repertoire shows 65,000 to 95,000 clones, 90% to 95% found once; its top ten account for about 2.5%. The specimen was CD4+ or CD8+ T cells sorted from blood, collected in a trial of the OX40 agonist ivuxolimab. The source is an adult with an advanced solid tumor such as melanoma, head and neck, liver or kidney cancer. CDR3s include the opening cysteine and the closing phenylalanine or tryptophan. The D gene is left open where the match is weak. Rows may omit the clone size; those that give it use once, few, many or a size class.

CDR3 protein,CDR3 DNA,D gene,clone size,V gene,J gene
CASSLDRGDEQFF,TGTGCCAGCAGCTTAGACAGGGGTGATGAGCAGTTCTTC,TRBD1,few,TRBV7-8,TRBJ2-1
CASSFGTITDTQYF,TGCGCCAGCAGCTTTGGGACGATCACAGATACGCAGTATTTT,.,.,TRBV5-1,TRBJ2-3
CASSEFTGGGQPQHF,TGTGCCAGCAGTGAATTTACAGGGGGCGGCCAGCCCCAGCATTTT,TRBD1,few,TRBV6-1,TRBJ1-5
CASSTIPGQTSDGYTF,TGTGCCAGTAGTACGATACCGGGACAGACCTCGGATGGCTACACCTTC,TRBD1,.,TRBV19,TRBJ1-2
CAWRGTVTYNEQFF,TGTGCCTGGAGGGGGACAGTAACCTACAATGAGCAGTTCTTC,TRBD1,.,TRBV30,TRBJ2-1
CASSRRVQNTEAFF,TGTGCCAGCAGCCGCCGGGTTCAGAACACTGAAGCTTTCTTT,.,.,TRBV11-1,TRBJ1-1
CASSLEINEKLFF,TGCGCCAGCAGCTTGGAGATTAATGAAAAACTGTTTTTT,.,.,TRBV5-1,TRBJ1-4
CASSFYSAGATDTQYF,TGTGCCAGCAGCTTTTATTCAGCGGGAGCAACAGATACGCAGTATTTT,TRBD2,.,TRBV5-6,TRBJ2-3
CASISGNYNEQFF,TGTGCCAGTATTAGCGGGAACTACAATGAGCAGTTCTTC,TRBD2,.,TRBV28,TRBJ2-1
CASSLINYGYTF,TGTGCCAGTAGCCTGATAAACTATGGCTACACCTTC,.,.,TRBV19,TRBJ1-2
CASSGGPERRETQYF,TGTGCCAGCAGTGGGGGGCCCGAAAGAAGGGAGACCCAGTACTTC,.,.,TRBV6-1,TRBJ2-5
CASSLAGGLNEQFF,TGTGCCAGCAGCTTAGCGGGAGGGCTAAATGAGCAGTTCTTC,TRBD2,.,TRBV11-3,TRBJ2-1
CASSLTSGLSYEQFF,TGTGCCAGCAGCCTGACTAGCGGGCTGTCATATGAGCAGTTCTTC,TRBD2,.,TRBV6-4,TRBJ2-1
CASSFATVNTEAFF,TGTGCCAGCAGCTTCGCGACAGTTAACACTGAAGCTTTCTTT,.,.,TRBV5-4,TRBJ1-1
CASRPYREGGGEQFF,TGTGCCAGCAGGCCCTATAGGGAGGGAGGCGGGGAGCAGTTCTTC,TRBD2,.,TRBV6-5,TRBJ2-1
CASSHDVLGEQFF,TGCGCCAGCAGCCATGACGTCCTGGGTGAGCAGTTCTTC,.,.,TRBV5-1,TRBJ2-1
CASNENSGANVLTF,TGTGCCAGTAATGAGAACTCTGGGGCCAACGTCCTGACTTTC,.,.,TRBV19,TRBJ2-6
CASSSGTSGYYNEQFF,TGTGCCAGCAGCTCTGGGACTAGCGGCTATTACAATGAGCAGTTCTTC,TRBD2,.,TRBV5-4,TRBJ2-1
CASRAQGAGKNIQYF,TGTGCCAGCAGGGCACAGGGAGCGGGCAAAAACATTCAGTACTTC,.,.,TRBV2,TRBJ2-4
CASSLAGVTEQYF,TGCGCCAGCAGCCTAGCGGGAGTCACCGAGCAGTACTTC,TRBD2,.,TRBV4-3,TRBJ2-7
CASSPGRPYEQYF,TGTGCCAGCAGTCCGGGGCGCCCCTACGAGCAGTACTTC,.,once,TRBV5-6,TRBJ2-7
CASSEGGRSYNEQFF,TGTGCCAGCAGTGAGGGGGGAAGGTCCTACAATGAGCAGTTCTTC,.,.,TRBV5-6,TRBJ2-1
CASSLVANTEAFF,TGCGCCAGCAGCTTGGTCGCGAACACTGAAGCTTTCTTT,.,few,TRBV5-1,TRBJ1-1
CASSVLLAGGEQFF,TGTGCCAGTAGCGTATTACTAGCGGGCGGGGAGCAGTTCTTC,TRBD2,.,TRBV19,TRBJ2-1
CASSRNRGRNSPLHF,TGTGCCAGCAGCAGGAACAGGGGGAGGAATTCACCCCTCCACTTT,.,.,TRBV21-1,TRBJ1-6
CASSVDVAGGPRDTQYF,TGTGCCAGCAGCGTAGACGTAGCGGGAGGGCCAAGAGATACGCAGTATTTT,TRBD2,.,TRBV9,TRBJ2-3
CASSQTGVGNTIYF,TGTGCCAGCAGCCAAACAGGGGTGGGAAACACCATATATTTT,TRBD1,.,TRBV6-5,TRBJ1-3
CASSRAQSDPYEQYF,TGTGCCAGCTCACGGGCCCAAAGCGACCCCTACGAGCAGTACTTC,.,.,TRBV18,TRBJ2-7
CASSLGGTSGGKLNEQFF,TGCGCCAGCAGCCTTGGCGGGACTAGCGGGGGAAAATTGAATGAGCAGTTCTTC,TRBD2,.,TRBV5-1,TRBJ2-1
CASSYLQGSYEQYF,TGTGCCAGCAGTTACCTACAGGGTTCGTACGAGCAGTACTTC,.,.,TRBV6-5,TRBJ2-7
CASRDQTNEQFF,TGTGCCAGCAGAGACCAGACGAATGAGCAGTTCTTC,.,.,TRBV6-6,TRBJ2-1
CASSYPGTSGRGSTDTQYF,TGTGCCAGCAGTTACCCCGGGACTAGCGGGAGGGGAAGCACAGATACGCAGTATTTT,TRBD2,once,TRBV6-7,TRBJ2-3
CAWGSYYEQYF,TGTGCCTGGGGATCTTACTACGAGCAGTACTTC,.,.,TRBV30,TRBJ2-7
CASSGLAGGLGTGELFF,TGTGCCAGCAGTGGCCTAGCGGGAGGGTTGGGCACCGGGGAGCTGTTTTTT,TRBD2,.,TRBV2,TRBJ2-2
CASSLDSTYNEQFF,TGCGCCAGCAGCTTAGATAGTACTTACAATGAGCAGTTCTTC,.,.,TRBV5-1,TRBJ2-1
CASSLRAASRGHDGELFF,TGTGCCAGCAGCTTAAGGGCAGCCTCCCGTGGGCACGACGGGGAGCTGTTTTTT,.,.,TRBV13,TRBJ2-2
CASSLVNSRGGYTF,TGTGCCAGCAGTTTGGTCAATTCCCGGGGCGGCTACACCTTC,.,once,TRBV27,TRBJ1-2
CASSVQGLAEQFF,TGTGCCAGTAGTGTACAGGGTCTAGCCGAGCAGTTCTTC,.,.,TRBV19,TRBJ2-1
CASSEGYTGDYVQYF,TGTGCCAGCAGTGAAGGTTATACAGGGGACTACGTGCAGTACTTC,.,.,TRBV2,TRBJ2-7
CASSLGGSSYNEQFF,TGTGCCAGCAGCTTAGGTGGGAGCTCCTACAATGAGCAGTTCTTC,.,.,TRBV11-3,TRBJ2-1
CASSLAPDALGGNTIYF,TGTGCCAGCAGCTTAGCTCCTGACGCTCTCGGTGGAAACACCATATATTTT,.,.,TRBV7-6,TRBJ1-3
CASSLVSGIGNEQFF,TGTGCCAGCAGCTTGGTTAGCGGGATCGGCAATGAGCAGTTCTTC,TRBD2,.,TRBV5-4,TRBJ2-1
CASSLAGGTSNQPQHF,TGTGCCAGCAGCTTGGCCGGAGGAACAAGCAATCAGCCCCAGCATTTT,.,.,TRBV5-4,TRBJ1-5
CASGSGTGLLIEELFF,TGCGCCAGCGGTTCCGGGACAGGCCTTTTGATTGAGGAACTGTTTTTT,TRBD1,once,TRBV5-1,TRBJ1-4
CASSPAPGANVLTF,TGTGCCAGCTCACCAGCACCTGGGGCCAACGTCCTGACTTTC,.,.,TRBV18,TRBJ2-6
CAWSEQGYQPQHF,TGTGCCTGGAGTGAACAGGGGTATCAGCCCCAGCATTTT,TRBD1,.,TRBV30,TRBJ1-5
CASSFPGTYEQYF,TGTGCCAGCAGCTTTCCGGGGACCTACGAGCAGTACTTC,.,.,TRBV7-2,TRBJ2-7
CASSPSRQATEAFF,TGTGCCAGCAGCCCTAGCAGACAGGCCACTGAAGCTTTCTTT,.,.,TRBV7-8,TRBJ1-1
CASPPENPGTEAFF,TGTGCCAGCCCCCCGGAGAACCCGGGCACTGAAGCTTTCTTT,.,once,TRBV27,TRBJ1-1
CASSYSGQGGETQYF,TGTGCCAGCAGTTACTCTGGACAGGGTGGTGAGACCCAGTACTTC,TRBD1,.,TRBV6-5,TRBJ2-5
CASTADYNEQFF,TGTGCCAGCACGGCAGACTACAATGAGCAGTTCTTC,.,.,TRBV6-1,TRBJ2-1
CASSALLGGAGETQYF,TGTGCCAGCAGCGCCCTTTTAGGGGGGGCCGGGGAGACCCAGTACTTC,.,.,TRBV9,TRBJ2-5
CASRGGSTDTQYF,TGCGCCAGCAGGGGGGGGTCCACAGATACGCAGTATTTT,TRBD2,.,TRBV5-1,TRBJ2-3
CASRPRLDSYEQYF,TGCGCCAGCAGACCCAGACTGGACTCCTACGAGCAGTACTTC,.,.,TRBV10-2,TRBJ2-7
CASSKLAGVAPADTQYF,TGTGCCAGCAGCAAACTAGCGGGAGTAGCCCCCGCAGATACGCAGTATTTT,TRBD2,.,TRBV7-2,TRBJ2-3
CASSFGGPSSYEQYF,TGTGCCAGCAGTTTCGGCGGGCCCAGCTCCTACGAGCAGTACTTC,.,.,TRBV28,TRBJ2-7
CASSPPLAESTDTQYF,TGTGCCAGCTCACCACCTCTAGCGGAGTCTACAGATACGCAGTATTTT,TRBD2,.,TRBV18,TRBJ2-3
CAWKGQGGSPLHF,TGTGCCTGGAAGGGACAGGGTGGGTCACCCCTCCACTTT,TRBD1,.,TRBV30,TRBJ1-6